Detailed here is one T cell receptor beta chain. The same CDR3 can be traced to other DNA sequences in this sample. This record comes from a study of blood T cell repertoires in COVID-19. Original handling: Counts of nucleated cells, estimated from reference gene primer amplification, were obtained. Libraries were prepared by immunoSEQ multiplex PCR; TCRdb keeps only in-frame clonotypes and omits some of them. V, J and clone size derive from that table, while D and trimming were established from the DNA sequence. The sample consists of approximately 300,000 clones, about nine tenths of them appearing once. The V segment lost 8 bases and the J segment 5 bases; nucleotides outside the gene matches: 4. CDR1 GTSNPN and CDR2 SVGIG come from the germline V gene (reference sequence). CDR3 length equals 11 residues.

This chain joins TRBV30 and TRBJ1-2; 8 bases map to TRBD1. The TCR was taken from a woman between 50 and 59 years old who had recovered from COVID-19. Sequences were obtained from peripheral blood. This CDR3 is CAGRQGYGYTF. The CDR3 DNA follows: TGTGCCGGAAGACAGGGGTATGGCTACACCTTC.